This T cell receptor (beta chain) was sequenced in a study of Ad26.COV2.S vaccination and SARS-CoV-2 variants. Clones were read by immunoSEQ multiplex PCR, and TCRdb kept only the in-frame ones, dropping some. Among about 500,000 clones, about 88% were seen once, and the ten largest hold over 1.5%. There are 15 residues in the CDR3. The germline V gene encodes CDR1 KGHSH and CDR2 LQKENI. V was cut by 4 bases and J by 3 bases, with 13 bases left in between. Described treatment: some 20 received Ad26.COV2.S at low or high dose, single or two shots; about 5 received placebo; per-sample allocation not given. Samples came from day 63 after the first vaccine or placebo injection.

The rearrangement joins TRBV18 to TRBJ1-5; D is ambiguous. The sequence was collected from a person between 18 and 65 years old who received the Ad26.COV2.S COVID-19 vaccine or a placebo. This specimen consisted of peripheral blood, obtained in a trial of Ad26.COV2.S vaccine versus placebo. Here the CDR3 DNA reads TGTGCCAGCTCACGTGCAGCTTATAACAATCAGCCCCAGCATTTT. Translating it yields CASSRAAYNNQPQHF.